This T cell receptor beta chain originates from a study of shared clonotypes between healthy human individuals. The study's findings and limits: Estimated richness was generally greater in naive than memory subsets. Only blood underwent sampling, and tissue repertoires likely differ.

About this clone: As yet, its antigen is unknown.

Donors had no recently reported acute infections or vaccinations and were HIV-negative. The protocol was immunoSEQ multiplex PCR, while the TCRdb copy is restricted to in-frame clones and leaves out a portion. This sample carries about 2.3 million clones, around 92% of them seen once, and the ten largest clones take roughly 0.34%. The CDR3 runs to 15 residues. V gave up 6 bases and J gave up 7 bases; unmatched junction bases: 11. Germline-derived CDR1 and CDR2 are MNHEY and SVGAGI. The sequencing sample was made of naive CD4+ T cells from PBMCs. Documented subset: CD45RA+ positively selected. The receptor was derived from a man younger than 30 in good health. Some clones in this sample may be carry-over from other donors' samples. This chain joins TRBV6-5 and TRBJ2-5; 10 positions agree with TRBD2. CDR3 DNA sequence: TGTGCCAGCAGCAACGGGACTAGCGTGGGGGGGACCCAGTACTTC. Its translation is CASSNGTSVGGTQYF.